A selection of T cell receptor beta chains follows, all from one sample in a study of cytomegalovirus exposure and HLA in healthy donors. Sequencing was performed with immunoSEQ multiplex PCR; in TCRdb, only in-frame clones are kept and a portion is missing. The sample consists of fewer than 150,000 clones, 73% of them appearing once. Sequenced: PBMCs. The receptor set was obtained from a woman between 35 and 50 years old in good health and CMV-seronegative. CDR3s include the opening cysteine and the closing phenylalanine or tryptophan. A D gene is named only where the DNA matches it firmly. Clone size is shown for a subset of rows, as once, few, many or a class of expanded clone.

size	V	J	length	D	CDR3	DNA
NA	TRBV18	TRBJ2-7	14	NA	CASSSGGPLYEQYF	TGTGCCAGCTCATCCGGAGGACCACTCTACGAGCAGTACTTC
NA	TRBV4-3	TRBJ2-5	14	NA	CASSQFRGGETQYF	TGCGCCAGCAGCCAATTTAGGGGTGGAGAGACCCAGTACTTC
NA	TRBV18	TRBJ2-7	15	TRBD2	CASSPPGGDYYEQYF	TGTGCCAGCTCACCACCCGGCGGGGACTACTACGAGCAGTACTTC
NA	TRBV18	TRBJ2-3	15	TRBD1	CASSPRQGEGDTQYF	TGTGCCAGCTCACCCCGACAGGGGGAAGGAGATACGCAGTATTTT
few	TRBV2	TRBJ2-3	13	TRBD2	CASARGSTDTQYF	TGTGCCAGCGCGCGGGGGAGCACAGATACGCAGTATTTT
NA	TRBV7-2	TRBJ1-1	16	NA	CASSEHRAFSNTEAFF	TGTGCCAGCAGCGAGCACAGGGCGTTCTCGAACACTGAAGCTTTCTTT
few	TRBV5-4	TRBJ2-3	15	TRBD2	CASSPTSGSTDTQYF	TGTGCCAGCAGCCCGACTAGCGGGAGCACAGATACGCAGTATTTT
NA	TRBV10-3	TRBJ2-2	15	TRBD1	CAIRRGQANTGELFF	TGTGCCATCAGAAGGGGACAGGCGAACACCGGGGAGCTGTTTTTT
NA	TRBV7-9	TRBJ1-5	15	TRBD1	CASSLGTGRNQPQHF	TGTGCCAGCAGCTTAGGGACAGGGAGGAATCAGCCCCAGCATTTT
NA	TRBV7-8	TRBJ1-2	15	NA	CASSQTPTGADGYTF	TGTGCCAGCAGCCAGACTCCCACAGGCGCTGATGGCTACACCTTC
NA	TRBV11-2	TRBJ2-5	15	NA	CASSSPGLIGETQYF	TGTGCCAGCAGCTCCCCGGGGTTAATTGGTGAGACCCAGTACTTC
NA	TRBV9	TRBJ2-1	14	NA	CASSTRTAYNEQFF	TGTGCCAGCAGCACCCGGACAGCCTACAATGAGCAGTTCTTC
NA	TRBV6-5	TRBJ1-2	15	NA	CASSYQEGVGYGYTF	TGTGCCAGCAGTTACCAGGAGGGCGTAGGGTATGGCTACACCTTC
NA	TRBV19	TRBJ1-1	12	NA	CASWDKNTEAFF	TGTGCCAGTTGGGACAAGAACACTGAAGCTTTCTTT
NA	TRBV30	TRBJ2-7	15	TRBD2	CAWDLFSGSLYEQYF	TGTGCCTGGGACCTCTTTAGCGGGAGCCTGTACGAGCAGTACTTC
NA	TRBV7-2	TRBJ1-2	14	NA	CASRPPGQGYGYTF	TGTGCCAGCAGACCCCCGGGACAAGGCTATGGCTACACCTTC
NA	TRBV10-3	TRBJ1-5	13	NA	CAISRDGNQPQHF	TGTGCCATCAGCAGGGATGGCAATCAGCCCCAGCATTTT
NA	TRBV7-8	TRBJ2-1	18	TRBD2	CASSPYVLAGGPYNEQFF	TGTGCCAGCAGCCCTTACGTTCTGGCGGGAGGGCCCTACAATGAGCAGTTCTTC
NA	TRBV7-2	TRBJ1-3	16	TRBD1	CVSSLGGTGTRNTIYF	TGTGTCAGCAGCTTAGGTGGGACAGGGACTAGAAACACCATATATTTT
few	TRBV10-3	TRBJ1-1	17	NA	CAISESRGRGANTEAFF	TGTGCCATCAGTGAGTCCAGGGGAAGGGGCGCGAACACTGAAGCTTTCTTT
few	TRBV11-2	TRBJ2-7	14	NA	CASSPVRGSYEQYF	TGTGCCAGCAGCCCAGTCCGGGGTTCCTACGAGCAGTACTTC
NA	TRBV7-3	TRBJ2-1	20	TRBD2	CASSLRPSSGRASSYNEQFF	TGTGCCAGCAGCTTACGTCCGTCAAGCGGGAGGGCTAGCTCCTACAATGAGCAGTTCTTC
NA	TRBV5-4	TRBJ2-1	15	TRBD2	CASSQSRGGTDEQFF	TGTGCCAGCAGCCAGTCCCGCGGGGGGACGGATGAGCAGTTCTTC
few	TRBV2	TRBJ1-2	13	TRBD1	CASRDRGPAGYTF	TGTGCCAGCAGAGACAGGGGGCCAGCTGGCTACACCTTC
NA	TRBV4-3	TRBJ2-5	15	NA	CASSQERGGQETQYF	TGCGCCAGCAGCCAAGAAAGGGGGGGCCAAGAGACCCAGTACTTC
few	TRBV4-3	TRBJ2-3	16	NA	CASSQGLNWATDTQYF	TGCGCCAGCAGCCAAGGGCTGAACTGGGCGACAGATACGCAGTATTTT
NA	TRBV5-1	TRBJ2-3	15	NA	CASSFNGGGTDTQYF	TGCGCCAGCAGCTTTAACGGCGGGGGCACAGATACGCAGTATTTT
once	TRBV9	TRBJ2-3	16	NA	CASSVQTRAGTDTQYF	TGTGCCAGCAGCGTCCAAACTCGAGCCGGCACAGATACGCAGTATTTT
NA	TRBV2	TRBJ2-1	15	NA	CASSPRTAGPIGQFF	TGTGCCAGCAGCCCCCGGACAGCGGGACCTATTGGGCAGTTCTTC
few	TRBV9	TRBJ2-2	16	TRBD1	CASSTRQGAGTGELFF	TGTGCCAGCAGCACCCGACAGGGGGCCGGCACCGGGGAGCTGTTTTTT
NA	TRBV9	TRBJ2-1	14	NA	CASSATRLLGEQFF	TGTGCCAGCAGCGCCACCCGACTCCTCGGGGAGCAGTTCTTC
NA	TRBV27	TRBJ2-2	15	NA	CASSLVSGGTGELFF	TGTGCCAGCAGTTTGGTCAGTGGCGGCACCGGGGAGCTGTTTTTT
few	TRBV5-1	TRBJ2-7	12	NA	CASSLGAGEQYF	TGCGCCAGCAGCTTGGGGGCGGGCGAGCAGTACTTC
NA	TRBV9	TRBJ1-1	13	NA	CASSPGRNTEAFF	TGTGCCAGCAGCCCCGGGAGGAACACTGAAGCTTTCTTT
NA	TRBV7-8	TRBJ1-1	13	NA	CASSLLRDTEAFF	TGTGCCAGCAGCTTATTACGGGACACTGAAGCTTTCTTT
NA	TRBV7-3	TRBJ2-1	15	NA	CASSLTMGGGGEQFF	TGTGCCAGCAGCTTAACGATGGGCGGGGGCGGGGAGCAGTTCTTC
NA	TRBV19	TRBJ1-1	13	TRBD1	CASRGQGKTEAFF	TGTGCCAGTAGAGGACAGGGGAAAACTGAAGCTTTCTTT
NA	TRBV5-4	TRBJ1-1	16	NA	CASSGPFRDGNTEAFF	TGTGCCAGCAGCGGACCTTTCCGGGATGGAAACACTGAAGCTTTCTTT
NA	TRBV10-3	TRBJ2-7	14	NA	CAISDRGDSYEQYF	TGTGCCATCAGTGACAGGGGAGATTCCTACGAGCAGTACTTC
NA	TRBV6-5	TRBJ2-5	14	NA	CASSYAGTKETQYF	TGTGCCAGCAGTTACGCCGGGACAAAGGAGACCCAGTACTTC
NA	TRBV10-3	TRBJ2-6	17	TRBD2	CAISPGEGTSGANVLTF	TGTGCCATCAGCCCGGGGGAGGGTACCTCTGGGGCCAACGTCCTGACTTTC
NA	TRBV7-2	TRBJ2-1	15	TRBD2	CASLGRGVAYNEQFF	TGTGCCAGCTTGGGGAGGGGAGTCGCCTACAATGAGCAGTTCTTC
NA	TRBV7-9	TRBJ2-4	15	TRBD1	CASSTGVVAKNIQYF	TGTGCCAGCAGTACAGGGGTTGTGGCCAAAAACATTCAGTACTTC
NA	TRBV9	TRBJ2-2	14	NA	CASRAQGETGELFF	TGTGCCAGCCGGGCCCAGGGTGAGACCGGGGAGCTGTTTTTT
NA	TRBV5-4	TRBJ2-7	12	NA	CASSFHSYEQYF	TGTGCCAGCAGCTTCCATTCCTACGAGCAGTACTTC
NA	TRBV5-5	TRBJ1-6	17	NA	CASSLLRASSYNSPLHF	TGTGCCAGCAGCTTGTTGCGGGCGAGCTCCTATAATTCACCCCTCCACTTT
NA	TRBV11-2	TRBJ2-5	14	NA	CASSSGGGGETQYF	TGTGCCAGCAGTTCGGGAGGGGGCGGGGAGACCCAGTACTTC